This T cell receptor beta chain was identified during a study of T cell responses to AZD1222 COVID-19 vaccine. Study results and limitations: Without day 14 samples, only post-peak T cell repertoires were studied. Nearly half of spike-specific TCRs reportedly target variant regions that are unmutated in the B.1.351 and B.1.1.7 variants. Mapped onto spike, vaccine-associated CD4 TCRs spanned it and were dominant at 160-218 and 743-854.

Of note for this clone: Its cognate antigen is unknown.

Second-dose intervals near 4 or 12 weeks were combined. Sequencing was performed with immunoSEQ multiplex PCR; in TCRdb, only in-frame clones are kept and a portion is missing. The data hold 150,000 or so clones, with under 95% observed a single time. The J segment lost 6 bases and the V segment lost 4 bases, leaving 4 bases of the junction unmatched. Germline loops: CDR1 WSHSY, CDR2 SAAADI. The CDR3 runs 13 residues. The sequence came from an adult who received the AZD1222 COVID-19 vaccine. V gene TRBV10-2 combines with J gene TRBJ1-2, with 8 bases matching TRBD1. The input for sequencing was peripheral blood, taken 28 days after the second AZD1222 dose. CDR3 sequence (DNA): TGCGCCAGCAGTGGTCACAGGGGGGATGGCTACACCTTC. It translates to CASSGHRGDGYTF.